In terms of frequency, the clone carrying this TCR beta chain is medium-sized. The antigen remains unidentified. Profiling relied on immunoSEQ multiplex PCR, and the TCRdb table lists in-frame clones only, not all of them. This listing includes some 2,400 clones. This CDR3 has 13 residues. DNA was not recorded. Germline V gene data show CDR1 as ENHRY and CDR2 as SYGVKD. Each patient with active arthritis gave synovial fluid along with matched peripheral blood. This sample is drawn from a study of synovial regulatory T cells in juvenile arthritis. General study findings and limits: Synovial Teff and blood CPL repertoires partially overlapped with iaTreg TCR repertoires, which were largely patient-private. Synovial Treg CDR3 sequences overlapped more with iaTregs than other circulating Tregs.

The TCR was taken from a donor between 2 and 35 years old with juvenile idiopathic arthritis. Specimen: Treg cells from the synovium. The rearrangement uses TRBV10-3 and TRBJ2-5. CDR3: CAISDNRKETQYF.